The source of this T cell receptor (beta chain) is a study of spatial heterogeneity in lung cancer. Study overall: More than 8.5 raw reads, on average, carried each unique TCR and UMI combination.

The time point is: sample taken at primary tumor resection. Frozen PBMC, nontumor lung or tumor provided whole RNA, which was sequenced unsorted. The donors, 70 or so patients with untreated early-stage non-small cell lung cancer, provided the samples. General study points: Expanded tumor TCRs that were ubiquitous appeared in blood more at resection than follow-up.

The library protocol tagged each TCR cDNA with a unique molecular identifier. TCRdb reprocessed the 5' RACE reads with MiXCR, giving one entry per CDR3 protein. This repertoire shows roughly 23,000 distinct CDR3 sequences, roughly 4.8% found once; its top ten account for roughly 5%. This clonotype was detected many times. The antigen remains unidentified. The sequenced sample was PBMCs, obtained at surgery. The receptor was derived from a male donor with early-stage non-small cell lung cancer.

CDR3 protein: CASSLGSNNEQFF. CDR3 sequence (DNA): TGTGCCAGCAGCCTAGGGAGTAACAATGAGCAGTTCTTC. This sequence joins TRBV7-3 and TRBJ2-1; a weak D match, TRBD2 (5 bases). The germline gives CDR1 SGHTA, CDR2 FQGTGA. V was shortened by 5 bases and J by 5 bases, with 10 bases between the two germline ends. The CDR3 contains 13 residues. Full variable domain (outside the CDR3, taken from reference TRBV7-3 and TRBJ2-1): GAGVSQTPSNKVTEKGKYVELRCDPISGHTALYWYRQSLGQGPEFLIYFQGTGAADDSGLPNDRFFAVRPEGSVSTLKIQRTERGDSAVYLCASSLGSNNEQFFGPGTRLTVL.